This T cell receptor beta chain derives from a study of blood T cells in healthy people across ages. Alongside a J-beta primer mix, a sample-barcoded 5' primer served in a second PCR lasting roughly 7 to 11 cycles. TCRdb redid the calling of the 5' RACE reads with MiXCR, one entry per CDR3 protein. The sample shows hundreds of thousands of distinct CDR3 sequences, more than 50% of them seen only once. Trimming took 2 bases from V and 2 from J, leaving 10 bases between them. Germline assignment: CDR1 MNHEY and CDR2 SMNVEV (reference sequence). This CDR3 has 14 residues. This clonotype was counted only a few times.

This TCR was sampled from a man aged 40-55 years in good health. Sequencing was done on a sample of blood. This rearrangement joins TRBV27 to TRBJ2-7, with D uncertain. The CDR3 DNA is TGTGCCAGCAGTTTAAATTGGGTAGCCTACGAGCAGTACTTC. It specifies CASSLNWVAYEQYF.